This is a list of T cell receptor beta chains from one sample in a study of cytomegalovirus exposure and HLA in healthy donors. TCRdb's table, derived via immunoSEQ multiplex PCR, lists solely in-frame clones and lacks some. Of roughly 110,000 clones listed, around 75% are singletons. Sequencing was done on a sample of PBMCs. The origin of the receptors is a male donor in good health and CMV-seropositive. CDR3s include the opening cysteine and the closing phenylalanine or tryptophan. D genes are given only for firm matches. The size of a clone is reported for some rows only, either as once, few or many, or as a class for expanded clones.

clone_size	d_call	j_call	v_call	cdr3_nt	cdr3_aa
-	-	TRBJ2-7	TRBV6-5	TGTGCCAGCAGTTCTCTCTCGGACAGCACCGAGCAGTACTTC	CASSSLSDSTEQYF
once	-	TRBJ1-1	TRBV19	TGTGCCAGTAGTATGTCAGTGAACACTGAAGCTTTCTTT	CASSMSVNTEAFF
-	-	TRBJ2-1	TRBV9	TGTGCCAGCAGCTCCCGGGTCGCTTACAATGAGCAGTTCTTC	CASSSRVAYNEQFF
-	TRBD2	TRBJ2-7	TRBV5-4	TGTGCCAGCAGCCAAGGGACTAGCGGGACCTACGAGCAGTACTTC	CASSQGTSGTYEQYF
-	-	TRBJ2-3	TRBV4-3	TGCGCCAGCAGCCAAGCATTCGAACAGGGATTTAGCACAGATACGCAGTATTTT	CASSQAFEQGFSTDTQYF
-	TRBD1	TRBJ2-7	TRBV29-1	TGCAGCGTTGACGCCGGGACAGGGGGCAAGGGGAACTACGAGCAGTACTTC	CSVDAGTGGKGNYEQYF
-	-	TRBJ2-3	TRBV7-6	TGTGCCAGCAGACATGGGGGGTACACAGATACGCAGTATTTT	CASRHGGYTDTQYF
-	TRBD1	TRBJ2-7	TRBV4-3	TGCGCCAGCAGCCAAGCGGACAGGGACGACGAGCAGTACTTC	CASSQADRDDEQYF
-	TRBD2	TRBJ2-3	TRBV6-5	TGTGCCAGCCTCGGGGTTAGCGGGAATGAAGATACGCAGTATTTT	CASLGVSGNEDTQYF
-	TRBD2	TRBJ2-2	TRBV15	TGTGCCACCAGCAGAGGGACTAGCGGGAGGGCCAACACCGGGGAGCTGTTTTTT	CATSRGTSGRANTGELFF
-	-	TRBJ2-7	TRBV21-1	TGTGCCAGCAGCAAGAGGCGGAATAGCGGCAGAGACTACGAGCAGTACTTC	CASSKRRNSGRDYEQYF
-	-	TRBJ2-3	TRBV9	TGTGCCAGCACCCCGGGGGACTTGGGCACAGATACGCAGTATTTT	CASTPGDLGTDTQYF
-	TRBD2	TRBJ2-1	TRBV7-8	TGTGCCAGCAGCTTCCTCGGGACTAGCGGGAGAGGACGGAATGAGCAGTTCTTC	CASSFLGTSGRGRNEQFF
-	TRBD2	TRBJ2-3	TRBV29-1	TGCAGCGCCCGAGGCCAGCGGGGGGGGTCAGATACGCAGTATTTT	CSARGQRGGSDTQYF
-	TRBD1	TRBJ2-7	TRBV6-6	TGTGCCAGCAGTGCCGGACAGGGGGGTAGCGAGCAGTACTTC	CASSAGQGGSEQYF
few	TRBD1	TRBJ2-2	TRBV29-1	TGCAGCGTTGAAGACGCGGACAGGGAGAACGGGGAGCTGTTTTTT	CSVEDADRENGELFF
-	TRBD1	TRBJ1-6	TRBV5-6	TGTGCCAGCAGCGCCAGAGGGGGCTATAATTCACCCCTCAACTTT	CASSARGGYNSPLNF
-	-	TRBJ1-1	TRBV6-6	TGTGCCAGCAGGGCAGCGAGCGGGTATAACACTGAAGCTTTCTTT	CASRAASGYNTEAFF
once	TRBD2	TRBJ2-2	TRBV19	TGTGCCAGTAGTATAGTCGTCGGACTAGCGGGAGTAGGTACCGGGGAGCTGTTTTTT	CASSIVVGLAGVGTGELFF
few	TRBD1	TRBJ1-2	TRBV29-1	TGCAGCGTTGAAGAAGCGACAGGGAGTAGTGGCTACACCTTC	CSVEEATGSSGYTF
-	TRBD2	TRBJ2-4	TRBV4-3	TGCGCCAGCAGCCTCGGACTAGCCCTAGCCAAAAACATTCAGTACTTC	CASSLGLALAKNIQYF
-	-	TRBJ2-2	TRBV18	TGTGCCAGCTCACCCCGACAAACGAACACCGGGGAGCTGTTTTTT	CASSPRQTNTGELFF
-	-	TRBJ2-6	TRBV9	TGTGCCAGCAGCGGTGTTAGTTCTGGGGCCAACGTCCTGACTTTC	CASSGVSSGANVLTF
once	TRBD2	TRBJ2-5	TRBV9	TGTGCCAGCAGCGTCGGGGGGTTACAAGAGACCCAGTACTTC	CASSVGGLQETQYF
once	-	TRBJ2-2	TRBV30	TGTGCCTGGAGTGCAGCGGTAGCCGTGGGTACCGGGGAGCTGTTTTTT	CAWSAAVAVGTGELFF
-	-	TRBJ1-6	TRBV7-9	TGTGCCAGCAGCTTAGTTCAGGGTGGTGGTTCACCCCTCCACTTT	CASSLVQGGGSPLHF
-	-	TRBJ2-5	TRBV19	TGTGCCTCTTCGTCGGGAGAGACCCAGTACTTC	CASSSGETQYF
-	TRBD1	TRBJ2-2	TRBV5-6	TGTGCCACCCGACCCGGGACAGGCGTCACCGGGGAGCTGTTTTTT	CATRPGTGVTGELFF
-	TRBD1	TRBJ1-2	TRBV11-1	TGTGCCAGCAGCTCAGACAGGGGCCTCTATGGCTACACCTTC	CASSSDRGLYGYTF
-	-	TRBJ2-2	TRBV27	TGTGCCAGCAGTTTAGCGGGGCTCCAGAGGAGGGAGCTGTTTTTT	CASSLAGLQRRELFF
-	TRBD2	TRBJ2-1	TRBV11-2	TGTGCCAGCAGCTTCTTATGGGAGGGTTACAATGAGCAGTTCTTC	CASSFLWEGYNEQFF
-	-	TRBJ1-4	TRBV25-1	TGTGCCAGCAGTGAAAGCTCGAATGAAAAACTGTTTTTT	CASSESSNEKLFF
-	-	TRBJ1-2	TRBV13	TGTGCCAGCAGCAATACAGCTATCTATGGCTACACCTTC	CASSNTAIYGYTF
-	-	TRBJ1-2	TRBV11-2	TGTGCCAGCAGCCCGGACAAGAACTATGGCTACACCTTC	CASSPDKNYGYTF
-	-	TRBJ1-5	TRBV30	TGTGCCTGGAGTGTGGGTGTTGGGGCCGGCAATCAGCCCCAGCATTTT	CAWSVGVGAGNQPQHF
-	-	TRBJ2-7	TRBV21-1	TGTGCCAGCAGACCCCGGCGGCGGGGAGGGCGGGACGAGCAGTACTTC	CASRPRRRGGRDEQYF
once	TRBD2	TRBJ2-1	TRBV7-3	TGTGCCAGCAGCCTAGGGACTAGCGGGGTTTACAATGAGCAGTTCTTC	CASSLGTSGVYNEQFF
once	-	TRBJ2-3	TRBV27	TGTGCCAGCAGCCTCAGTCCCGTGCAAGATACGCAGTATTTT	CASSLSPVQDTQYF
-	TRBD1	TRBJ2-5	TRBV11-2	TGTGCCAGCAGCACTCCGGAGACAGGGGGCCGGGAGACCCAGTACTTC	CASSTPETGGRETQYF
-	TRBD1	TRBJ1-1	TRBV6-5	TGTGCCAGCAGCCGACCAGGGACAGGGTACACTGAAGCTTTCTTT	CASSRPGTGYTEAFF
few	-	TRBJ2-3	TRBV4-1	TGCGCCAGCAGCCAAGAGGGGGGGCTTCAGTATTTT	CASSQEGGLQYF
-	-	TRBJ2-1	TRBV27	TGTGCCAGCAGGCAGGGGCCATCCTACAATGAGCAGTTCTTC	CASRQGPSYNEQFF
-	-	TRBJ1-2	TRBV7-2	TGTGCCAGCAGCTTAGGCTGGACTGCGGGGGATGGCTACACCTTC	CASSLGWTAGDGYTF
-	-	TRBJ2-1	TRBV18	TGTGCCAGCTCACCTCTACGGGGATGGCAGTTCTTC	CASSPLRGWQFF
-	-	TRBJ2-7	TRBV30	TGTGCCTGGAGCTGGGACAAACGCTACGAGCAGTACTTC	CAWSWDKRYEQYF
-	TRBD1	TRBJ2-7	TRBV2	TGTGCCAGCGGGGACAGGCAAGTTTCCTACGAGCAGTACTTC	CASGDRQVSYEQYF